This T cell receptor (beta chain) derives from a study of OX40 agonist ivuxolimab in advanced cancers. Study background: Intravenous ivuxolimab at 0.01 to 10 mg/kg was given to patients every 2 weeks. Two cutaneous melanoma patients and one hepatocellular carcinoma patient, three in all, had partial responses.

CDR3 length: 12 residues. Between the trimmed V and J ends, which lost 6 bases and 2 bases, there was a span of 7 bases. Per the germline V gene, CDR1 is MDHEN and CDR2 is SYDVKM. Profiled with immunoSEQ multiplex PCR; TCRdb holds only in-frame clones, not every one. The table records some 150,000 clones, 90% of them present only once. Comment on this clone: Its antigen remains unidentified.

Study outcomes and limitations: CD8+ T cells (on average) carried more expanded clones than CD4+ T cells.

The origin of this receptor is an adult with an advanced solid tumor such as melanoma, head and neck, liver or kidney cancer. This chain connects TRBV28 to TRBJ2-5, with unresolved D. The input for sequencing was CD4+ or CD8+ T cells sorted from blood, taken in a trial of the OX40 agonist ivuxolimab. In nucleotides, the CDR3 is TGTGCCAGCAGACTGACACAAGAGACCCAGTACTTC. This codes for CASRLTQETQYF.